These T cell receptor beta chains were read from a single sample in a study of regulatory T cells in long-lasting Graves disease. TCRdb recomputed calls from the multiplex PCR reads with MiXCR, one row per CDR3 protein. The data show 350,000 to 450,000 distinct CDR3 sequences, approximately 23% seen once. This specimen consisted of peripheral blood mononuclear cells (PBMCs), obtained when the disease was refractory, from a patient treated with antithyroid drugs. These receptors originate from a woman aged 40 to 49 with Graves disease. The CDR3 runs from the conserved cysteine through the conserved F or W. Fields, in order: clone size, V gene, J gene, D gene, CDR3 length, CDR3 protein, CDR3 DNA. A D gene is named only where the DNA matches it firmly. Clone size is shown for a subset of rows, as once, few, many or a class of expanded clone.

clone_size: NA; v_call: TRBV11-2; j_call: TRBJ2-1; d_call: TRBD2; cdr3_length: 15; cdr3_aa: CASTTEREGYNEHFF; cdr3_nt: TGTGCCAGCACCACCGAGCGGGAGGGTTACAATGAGCATTTCTTC
clone_size: NA; v_call: TRBV28; j_call: TRBJ1-1; d_call: TRBD1; cdr3_length: 13; cdr3_aa: CASSPPGQPKAFF; cdr3_nt: TGTGCCAGCAGCCCACCGGGACAGCCCAAAGCTTTCTTT
clone_size: few; v_call: TRBV27; j_call: TRBJ2-6; d_call: NA; cdr3_length: 17; cdr3_aa: CAEIKGQVGSGANVLTF; cdr3_nt: TGTGCCGAAATTAAGGGGCAGGTCGGCTCTGGGGCCAACGTCCTGACTTTC
clone_size: many; v_call: TRBV20-1; j_call: TRBJ2-7; d_call: TRBD2; cdr3_length: 15; cdr3_aa: CSASPTPLAGDEQYF; cdr3_nt: TGCAGTGCTAGTCCCACCCCACTAGCGGGAGACGAGCAGTACTTC
clone_size: many; v_call: TRBV27; j_call: TRBJ2-5; d_call: TRBD2; cdr3_length: 13; cdr3_aa: CASSRWGGETQYF; cdr3_nt: TGTGCCAGCAGCCGTTGGGGGGGAGAGACCCAGTACTTC
clone_size: NA; v_call: TRBV5-1; j_call: TRBJ2-7; d_call: NA; cdr3_length: 16; cdr3_aa: CASSFKEGQRYYEQYF; cdr3_nt: TGCGCCAGCAGCTTCAAGGAGGGACAGAGATACTACGAGCAGTACTTC
clone_size: NA; v_call: TRBV7-9; j_call: TRBJ2-5; d_call: TRBD1; cdr3_length: 18; cdr3_aa: CASSSREGTGVLQETQYF; cdr3_nt: TGTGCCAGCAGCTCGAGGGAAGGGACAGGGGTTTTACAAGAGACCCAGTACTTC
clone_size: NA; v_call: TRBV20-1; j_call: TRBJ2-1; d_call: NA; cdr3_length: 13; cdr3_aa: CSALRGGSYEQFF; cdr3_nt: TGCAGTGCTCTTAGGGGCGGCTCCTACGAGCAGTTCTTC
clone_size: NA; v_call: TRBV28; j_call: TRBJ2-6; d_call: TRBD2; cdr3_length: 18; cdr3_aa: CASSSARLAGFGANVLTF; cdr3_nt: TGTGCCAGCAGTTCGGCCCGGCTAGCGGGATTTGGGGCCAACGTCCTGACTTTC
clone_size: many; v_call: TRBV7-3; j_call: TRBJ2-6; d_call: NA; cdr3_length: 16; cdr3_aa: CASSLNPSSGANVLTF; cdr3_nt: TGTGCCAGCAGCTTAAACCCGAGCTCTGGGGCCAACGTCCTGACTTTC
clone_size: many; v_call: TRBV7-2; j_call: TRBJ2-7; d_call: NA; cdr3_length: 15; cdr3_aa: CASRPGPDETYEQYF; cdr3_nt: TGTGCCAGCAGGCCAGGTCCAGACGAAACCTACGAGCAGTACTTC
clone_size: many; v_call: TRBV29-1; j_call: TRBJ1-1; d_call: TRBD1; cdr3_length: 14; cdr3_aa: CSAYPQGVWTEAFF; cdr3_nt: TGCAGCGCCTACCCACAGGGGGTGTGGACTGAAGCTTTCTTT
clone_size: NA; v_call: TRBV3-1; j_call: TRBJ2-7; d_call: NA; cdr3_length: 14; cdr3_aa: CASSQALTGRGQYF; cdr3_nt: TGTGCCAGCAGCCAAGCGCTGACCGGACGAGGGCAGTACTTC
clone_size: few; v_call: TRBV19; j_call: TRBJ2-7; d_call: TRBD1; cdr3_length: 15; cdr3_aa: CASSSTYRGKSEQYF; cdr3_nt: TGTGCCAGTAGTAGCACCTACAGGGGTAAGAGCGAGCAGTACTTC
clone_size: few; v_call: TRBV5-6; j_call: TRBJ2-7; d_call: NA; cdr3_length: 13; cdr3_aa: CASSFQDNYEQYF; cdr3_nt: TGTGCCAGCAGCTTTCAGGACAACTACGAGCAGTACTTC
clone_size: many; v_call: TRBV28; j_call: TRBJ2-7; d_call: NA; cdr3_length: 15; cdr3_aa: CASIKQGWLLYEQYF; cdr3_nt: TGTGCCAGCATTAAACAGGGATGGTTACTCTACGAGCAGTACTTC
clone_size: NA; v_call: TRBV10-2; j_call: TRBJ2-2; d_call: TRBD2; cdr3_length: 17; cdr3_aa: CASSESWTSENTGELFF; cdr3_nt: TGCGCCAGCAGTGAGTCTTGGACTAGCGAAAACACCGGGGAGCTGTTTTTT
clone_size: many; v_call: TRBV28; j_call: TRBJ2-1; d_call: NA; cdr3_length: 15; cdr3_aa: CASSRRGSRYNEQFF; cdr3_nt: TGTGCCAGCAGCCGACGGGGAAGTAGGTACAATGAGCAGTTCTTC
clone_size: many; v_call: TRBV20-1; j_call: TRBJ1-2; d_call: NA; cdr3_length: 15; cdr3_aa: CSATPFPNSYYGYTF; cdr3_nt: TGCAGTGCTACCCCATTCCCGAATAGCTACTATGGCTACACCTTC
clone_size: many; v_call: TRBV15; j_call: TRBJ2-7; d_call: TRBD2; cdr3_length: 17; cdr3_aa: CATSQDRLAGGPEEQYF; cdr3_nt: TGTGCCACCAGTCAAGATCGTCTAGCGGGAGGGCCAGAAGAGCAGTACTTC
clone_size: many; v_call: TRBV28; j_call: TRBJ2-4; d_call: NA; cdr3_length: 14; cdr3_aa: CASSTFPDLNIQYF; cdr3_nt: TGTGCCAGCAGCACCTTCCCGGACCTAAACATTCAGTACTTC
clone_size: many; v_call: TRBV28; j_call: TRBJ2-2; d_call: NA; cdr3_length: 17; cdr3_aa: CASSFGRIRPNTGELFF; cdr3_nt: TGTGCCAGCAGTTTTGGACGGATCCGCCCGAACACCGGGGAGCTGTTTTTT
clone_size: NA; v_call: TRBV20-1; j_call: TRBJ1-2; d_call: NA; cdr3_length: 11; cdr3_aa: CSAEGNYGYTF; cdr3_nt: TGCAGTGCAGAGGGGAACTATGGCTACACCTTC
clone_size: few; v_call: TRBV28; j_call: TRBJ1-3; d_call: NA; cdr3_length: 14; cdr3_aa: CASRLGLPGNTIYF; cdr3_nt: TGTGCCAGCAGGCTGGGTCTCCCTGGAAACACCATATATTTT
clone_size: NA; v_call: TRBV6-5; j_call: TRBJ2-2; d_call: NA; cdr3_length: 12; cdr3_aa: CASSSYTGEPFF; cdr3_nt: TGTGCCAGCAGTTCCTACACCGGGGAGCCGTTTTTT
clone_size: many; v_call: TRBV12-3/TRBV12-4; j_call: TRBJ2-2; d_call: NA; cdr3_length: 16; cdr3_aa: CASRSTRGGRTGELFF; cdr3_nt: TGTGCCAGCAGATCTACCCGGGGAGGAAGGACCGGGGAGCTGTTTTTT
clone_size: NA; v_call: TRBV6-5; j_call: TRBJ1-5; d_call: NA; cdr3_length: 15; cdr3_aa: CASSYSSNPDQPQHF; cdr3_nt: TGTGCCAGCAGTTACTCGAGTAATCCCGATCAGCCCCAGCATTTT
clone_size: few; v_call: TRBV29-1; j_call: TRBJ2-5; d_call: TRBD2; cdr3_length: 11; cdr3_aa: CSVEWEGTQYF; cdr3_nt: TGCAGCGTTGAATGGGAGGGGACCCAGTACTTC
clone_size: NA; v_call: TRBV29-1; j_call: TRBJ1-6; d_call: TRBD1; cdr3_length: 14; cdr3_aa: CSVRTGGRSSPLHF; cdr3_nt: TGCAGCGTTCGGACAGGGGGAAGAAGTTCACCCCTCCACTTT
clone_size: many; v_call: TRBV28; j_call: TRBJ1-5; d_call: NA; cdr3_length: 14; cdr3_aa: CASSFWGGDQPQHF; cdr3_nt: TGTGCCAGCAGTTTTTGGGGGGGCGATCAGCCCCAGCATTTT
clone_size: NA; v_call: TRBV5-1; j_call: TRBJ1-2; d_call: NA; cdr3_length: 13; cdr3_aa: CASSPPGWDGYTF; cdr3_nt: TGCGCCAGCAGCCCGCCCGGTTGGGATGGCTACACCTTC
clone_size: few; v_call: TRBV6-1; j_call: TRBJ2-5; d_call: NA; cdr3_length: 14; cdr3_aa: CASSGRGFRETQYF; cdr3_nt: TGTGCCAGCAGTGGCAGGGGATTTAGGGAGACCCAGTACTTC
clone_size: few; v_call: TRBV2; j_call: TRBJ1-2; d_call: NA; cdr3_length: 12; cdr3_aa: CASSETTYGYTF; cdr3_nt: TGTGCCAGCAGTGAGACAACCTATGGCTACACCTTC
clone_size: NA; v_call: TRBV4-1; j_call: TRBJ2-7; d_call: TRBD2; cdr3_length: 14; cdr3_aa: CASSQDGLAYEQYF; cdr3_nt: TGCGCCAGCAGCCAGGACGGACTAGCCTACGAGCAGTACTTC
clone_size: once; v_call: TRBV7-9; j_call: TRBJ1-5; d_call: NA; cdr3_length: 12; cdr3_aa: CASGGDLRAQHF; cdr3_nt: TGTGCCAGCGGCGGGGACCTTAGGGCCCAGCATTTT
clone_size: many; v_call: TRBV11-2; j_call: TRBJ1-6; d_call: TRBD1; cdr3_length: 15; cdr3_aa: CASSRGTGGSSPLHF; cdr3_nt: TGTGCCAGCAGCCGCGGGACAGGGGGCAGTTCACCCCTCCACTTT
clone_size: few; v_call: TRBV28; j_call: TRBJ2-5; d_call: TRBD2; cdr3_length: 14; cdr3_aa: CASSSGRPLNHSVF; cdr3_nt: TGTGCCAGCAGTAGCGGGAGGCCCCTTAACCACTCGGTCTTC
clone_size: NA; v_call: TRBV5-1; j_call: TRBJ2-7; d_call: NA; cdr3_length: 15; cdr3_aa: CASSFGGTTGYEQYF; cdr3_nt: TGCGCCAGCAGCTTCGGGGGAACTACGGGCTACGAGCAGTACTTC
clone_size: many; v_call: TRBV6-9; j_call: TRBJ1-1; d_call: NA; cdr3_length: 15; cdr3_aa: CASSYEFRSATEAFF; cdr3_nt: TGTGCCAGCAGTTATGAGTTCCGTTCGGCCACTGAAGCTTTCTTT
clone_size: many; v_call: TRBV27; j_call: TRBJ2-2; d_call: TRBD1; cdr3_length: 19; cdr3_aa: CASSLLPGQGAGNTGELFF; cdr3_nt: TGTGCCAGCAGTCTCCTTCCGGGACAGGGGGCGGGAAACACCGGGGAGCTGTTTTTT
clone_size: many; v_call: TRBV6-9; j_call: TRBJ1-5; d_call: TRBD1; cdr3_length: 15; cdr3_aa: CASSYPPGQYLPQHF; cdr3_nt: TGTGCCAGCAGTTACCCTCCGGGACAGTATTTGCCCCAGCATTTT
clone_size: many; v_call: TRBV27; j_call: TRBJ2-7; d_call: NA; cdr3_length: 14; cdr3_aa: CASSGGRWVAEQYF; cdr3_nt: TGTGCCAGCAGTGGGGGGCGGTGGGTCGCCGAGCAGTACTTC
clone_size: few; v_call: TRBV6-5; j_call: TRBJ1-2; d_call: NA; cdr3_length: 13; cdr3_aa: CASSSPGGVGYTF; cdr3_nt: TGTGCCAGCAGTTCCCCGGGGGGTGTAGGCTACACCTTC
clone_size: NA; v_call: TRBV29-1; j_call: TRBJ2-7; d_call: TRBD1; cdr3_length: 12; cdr3_aa: CSVEDLSGGQYF; cdr3_nt: TGCAGCGTTGAAGATCTGTCAGGGGGTCAGTACTTC
clone_size: NA; v_call: TRBV20-1; j_call: TRBJ2-5; d_call: NA; cdr3_length: 15; cdr3_aa: CSARDGWSGQETQYF; cdr3_nt: TGCAGTGCTAGAGACGGATGGAGTGGGCAAGAGACCCAGTACTTC
clone_size: few; v_call: TRBV7-3; j_call: TRBJ2-5; d_call: NA; cdr3_length: 14; cdr3_aa: CASSLWASQETQYF; cdr3_nt: TGTGCCAGCAGCTTATGGGCTTCTCAAGAGACCCAGTACTTC
clone_size: NA; v_call: TRBV2; j_call: TRBJ1-4; d_call: NA; cdr3_length: 15; cdr3_aa: CASRGRTATNEKLFF; cdr3_nt: TGTGCCAGCAGGGGACGGACCGCAACTAATGAAAAACTGTTTTTT
clone_size: few; v_call: TRBV27; j_call: TRBJ2-7; d_call: NA; cdr3_length: 15; cdr3_aa: CASNPPWAESYEQYF; cdr3_nt: TGTGCCAGCAACCCCCCCTGGGCAGAGTCCTACGAGCAGTACTTC
clone_size: NA; v_call: TRBV30; j_call: TRBJ1-2; d_call: NA; cdr3_length: 11; cdr3_aa: CAWGRNYGYTF; cdr3_nt: TGTGCCTGGGGACGGAACTATGGCTACACCTTC